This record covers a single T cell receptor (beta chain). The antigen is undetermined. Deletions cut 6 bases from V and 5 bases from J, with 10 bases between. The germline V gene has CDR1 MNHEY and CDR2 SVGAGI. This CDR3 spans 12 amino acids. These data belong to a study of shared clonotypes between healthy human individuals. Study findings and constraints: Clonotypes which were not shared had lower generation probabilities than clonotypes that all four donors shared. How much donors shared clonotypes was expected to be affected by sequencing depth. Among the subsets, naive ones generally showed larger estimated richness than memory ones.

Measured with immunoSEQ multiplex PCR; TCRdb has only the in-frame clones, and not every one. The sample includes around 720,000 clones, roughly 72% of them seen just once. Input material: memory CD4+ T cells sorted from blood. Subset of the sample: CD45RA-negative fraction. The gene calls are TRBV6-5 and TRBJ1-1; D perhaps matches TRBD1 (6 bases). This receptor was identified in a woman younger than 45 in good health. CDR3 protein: CASRIGQTEAFF. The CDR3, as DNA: TGTGCCAGCAGGATCGGACAGACTGAAGCTTTCTTT.